This is a list of T cell receptor beta chains from one sample in a study of T-cell reconstitution after alpha-beta-depleted transplantation in children. Via MiXCR, TCRdb re-called the PCR reads, giving one row per CDR3 protein. The data contain about 900,000 distinct CDR3 sequences, roughly 29% of them seen just once; the ten biggest clones take up roughly 30%. This specimen was PBMCs, mostly from graft donor cells, taken 360 days after TCRalphabeta/CD19-depleted stem cell transplant. Receptor source: a boy under two years old who had a stem cell transplant for SCID, so the T cells may come from the graft donor. CDR3s include the opening cysteine and the closing phenylalanine or tryptophan. The D gene is left open where the match is weak. Size is stated for part of the rows, as once, few or many counts, or as a class when the clone is expanded.

v_gene	abundance	j_gene	d_gene	CDR3aa	CDR3nt
TRBV6-2/TRBV6-3	NA	TRBJ2-7	NA	CASSYGGRAHEQYF	TGTGCCAGCAGTTACGGGGGCAGGGCACACGAGCAGTACTTC
TRBV10-3	few	TRBJ2-2	TRBD1	CAIRGQGRTGELFF	TGTGCCATCAGGGGACAGGGACGGACCGGGGAGCTGTTTTTT
TRBV5-1	few	TRBJ2-7	TRBD2	CASSFAGDYEQYF	TGCGCCAGCAGCTTCGCGGGGGACTACGAGCAGTACTTC
TRBV27	NA	TRBJ2-7	TRBD1	CASGDRTTYEQYF	TGTGCCAGTGGGGACAGGACTACCTACGAGCAGTACTTC
TRBV29-1	few	TRBJ2-5	TRBD1	CSVTGGPETQYF	TGCAGCGTTACAGGGGGCCCAGAGACCCAGTACTTC
TRBV12-3/TRBV12-4	NA	TRBJ1-1	TRBD1	CASTPVQGAGTEAFF	TGTGCCAGCACCCCCGTACAGGGGGCGGGAACTGAAGCTTTCTTT
TRBV18	few	TRBJ1-4	NA	CASSISAANEKLFF	TGTGCCAGCTCAATCTCGGCAGCTAATGAAAAACTGTTTTTT
TRBV20-1	NA	TRBJ2-6	NA	CSARTPGRSSGANVLTF	TGCAGTGCTAGGACCCCCGGACGGAGCTCTGGGGCCAACGTCCTGACTTTC
TRBV15	few	TRBJ2-4	NA	CATSLAGDNIQYF	TGTGCCACCAGCCTTGCAGGGGATAACATTCAGTACTTC
TRBV27	few	TRBJ2-7	TRBD2	CASSYSSGTSSYEQYF	TGTGCCAGCAGCTATTCCTCGGGGACTAGCTCCTACGAGCAGTACTTC
TRBV9	NA	TRBJ2-3	TRBD2	CASSSTGLAAPDTQYF	TGTGCCAGCAGCTCCACGGGGCTAGCGGCCCCAGATACGCAGTATTTT
TRBV20-1	NA	TRBJ1-1	NA	CSARPRGLRNTEAFF	TGCAGTGCTAGACCCAGGGGCCTTCGGAACACTGAAGCTTTCTTT
TRBV6-5	NA	TRBJ2-5	NA	CASSYSGQYQETQYF	TGTGCCAGCAGTTACAGTGGACAGTACCAAGAGACCCAGTACTTC
TRBV2	few	TRBJ1-6	NA	CASRKGTTDNSPLHF	TGTGCCAGCAGGAAAGGGACAACCGATAATTCACCCCTCCACTTT
TRBV14	NA	TRBJ2-1	NA	CASSHRTGYNEQFF	TGTGCCAGCAGCCATCGGACGGGTTACAATGAGCAGTTCTTC
TRBV20-1	NA	TRBJ2-5	TRBD1	CSAYTTRTGRWAQYF	TGCAGTGCCTATACCACTCGGACAGGGCGGTGGGCCCAGTACTTC
TRBV20-1	few	TRBJ2-3	NA	CSASLATYTDTQYF	TGCAGTGCTAGTCTCGCTACCTACACAGATACGCAGTATTTT
TRBV20-1	NA	TRBJ2-7	TRBD2	CSARAWTKRENEQYF	TGCAGTGCTAGAGCGTGGACTAAGCGGGAGAACGAGCAGTACTTC
TRBV7-3	NA	TRBJ1-1	NA	CASSLDPLGHLNTEAFF	TGTGCCAGCAGCCTCGATCCCCTGGGACACCTGAACACTGAAGCTTTCTTT
TRBV11-2	NA	TRBJ1-1	NA	CASRVLLITEAFF	TGTGCCAGCAGAGTACTGTTAATCACTGAAGCTTTCTTT
TRBV5-1	NA	TRBJ2-2	NA	CASRRGLNTGELFF	TGCGCCAGCAGAAGAGGACTTAACACCGGGGAGCTGTTTTTT
TRBV4-3	NA	TRBJ2-2	NA	CASSQDVLLDTGELFF	TGCGCCAGCAGCCAAGATGTACTGCTCGACACCGGGGAGCTGTTTTTT
TRBV5-5	NA	TRBJ1-3	TRBD1	CASSGQVNSGNTIYF	TGTGCCAGCAGTGGACAGGTGAACTCTGGAAACACCATATATTTT
TRBV27	few	TRBJ1-1	TRBD1	CASSPGQGASEAFF	TGTGCCAGCAGCCCTGGACAGGGGGCATCCGAAGCTTTCTTT
TRBV15	few	TRBJ2-5	NA	CATSRVQETQYF	TGTGCCACCAGCAGGGTTCAAGAGACCCAGTACTTC
TRBV3-1	few	TRBJ1-2	NA	CASSQDFSGRVGPDNYGYTF	TGTGCCAGCAGCCAAGATTTTTCGGGCAGGGTTGGCCCGGATAACTATGGCTACACCTTC
TRBV20-1	NA	TRBJ1-6	NA	CSARAGDSPLHF	TGCAGTGCTAGGGCAGGGGATTCACCCCTCCACTTT
TRBV5-1	NA	TRBJ1-4	NA	CASSLSGDVEKLFF	TGCGCCAGCAGCTTGAGTGGTGACGTTGAAAAACTGTTTTTT
TRBV9	NA	TRBJ2-3	NA	CASSVGGLTRTDTQYF	TGTGCCAGCAGCGTAGGGGGACTTACCCGCACAGATACGCAGTATTTT
TRBV5-4	few	TRBJ2-3	NA	CASSHGLDRDTQYF	TGTGCCAGCAGCCACGGACTTGACCGAGATACGCAGTATTTT
TRBV6-5	NA	TRBJ2-5	NA	CASSYGDRSETQYF	TGTGCCAGCAGTTACGGCGACAGGAGTGAGACCCAGTACTTC
TRBV27	NA	TRBJ2-4	NA	CASSLFRGAKNIQYF	TGTGCCAGCAGTTTATTTCGGGGGGCCAAAAACATTCAGTACTTC
TRBV6-1	NA	TRBJ1-1	NA	CASKGRVNTEAFF	TGTGCCAGCAAGGGGCGGGTGAACACTGAAGCTTTCTTT
TRBV20-1	NA	TRBJ2-7	TRBD2	CSARVGTSGGPYEQYF	TGCAGTGCTAGAGTAGGAACTAGCGGGGGCCCCTACGAGCAGTACTTC